The rows below give T cell receptor beta chains drawn from one sample of a study of blood T cell repertoires in COVID-19. Profiling relied on immunoSEQ multiplex PCR, and the TCRdb table lists in-frame clones only, not all of them. The repertoire includes a few hundred thousand clones, around 84% of them detected once, and 3.4% sits in the top ten. The sample consisted of peripheral blood. The origin of the receptors is a woman aged 18-30 years with acute or convalescent COVID-19. Each CDR3 is given with its conserved first and last residue. The order of the fields is J gene, V gene, clone size, CDR3 protein. Not all rows give a size; the values are once, few, many and, for expanded clones, a class.

j_call: TRBJ2-2
v_call: TRBV4-3
clone_size: .
cdr3_aa: CASSQDRLAGGPLTGELFF

j_call: TRBJ2-1
v_call: TRBV5-1
clone_size: .
cdr3_aa: CASSLDTGSSDNNEQFF

j_call: TRBJ2-2
v_call: TRBV28
clone_size: .
cdr3_aa: CASSLAGQGAGELFF

j_call: TRBJ2-7
v_call: TRBV5-5
clone_size: .
cdr3_aa: CASSLLTGYEQYF

j_call: TRBJ2-7
v_call: TRBV3-1/TRBV3-2
clone_size: .
cdr3_aa: CASSQVLTREPQYF

j_call: TRBJ2-1
v_call: TRBV6-2/TRBV6-3
clone_size: .
cdr3_aa: CASSYSSLGGYNEQFF

j_call: TRBJ1-1
v_call: TRBV19
clone_size: .
cdr3_aa: CASSPGVNTEAFF

j_call: TRBJ1-2
v_call: TRBV11-2
clone_size: .
cdr3_aa: CASSPGIDYGYTF

j_call: TRBJ2-3
v_call: TRBV2
clone_size: .
cdr3_aa: CASRASGRAVDTQYF

j_call: TRBJ2-3
v_call: TRBV29-1
clone_size: .
cdr3_aa: CSVRSGGGTDTQYF

j_call: TRBJ2-3
v_call: TRBV2
clone_size: .
cdr3_aa: CASSESGDTQYF

j_call: TRBJ1-1
v_call: TRBV28
clone_size: .
cdr3_aa: CASSLLAETPEAFF

j_call: TRBJ1-1
v_call: TRBV19
clone_size: .
cdr3_aa: CASSILGRGRSNTEAFF

j_call: TRBJ2-1
v_call: TRBV3-1/TRBV3-2
clone_size: .
cdr3_aa: CASTRLAGFNEQFF

j_call: TRBJ2-1
v_call: TRBV6-2/TRBV6-3
clone_size: once
cdr3_aa: CASSYTGQGYNEQFF

j_call: TRBJ2-1
v_call: TRBV7-2
clone_size: once
cdr3_aa: CASSLAPEQFF

j_call: TRBJ2-1
v_call: TRBV28
clone_size: few
cdr3_aa: CASSLRDRGLYEQFF

j_call: TRBJ1-5
v_call: TRBV2
clone_size: few
cdr3_aa: CASSDGQGNQPQHF

j_call: TRBJ2-1
v_call: TRBV30
clone_size: once
cdr3_aa: CAWSPPVDRVWNNEQFF

j_call: TRBJ1-1
v_call: TRBV6-6
clone_size: .
cdr3_aa: CASSYLLNQGNTEAFF

j_call: TRBJ1-2
v_call: TRBV15
clone_size: .
cdr3_aa: CATSRGSVYGYTF

j_call: TRBJ2-7
v_call: TRBV11-2
clone_size: .
cdr3_aa: CASSLWLAEYEQYF